These 25 T cell receptor beta chains came from one sample sequenced in a study of shared clonotypes between healthy human individuals. TCRdb's copy holds only in-frame clones and misses some; the assay was immunoSEQ multiplex PCR. The table includes around 700,000 clones, approximately 79% detected once. Sequences were obtained from memory CD4+ T cells sorted from blood. Noted subset: CD45RA-negative fraction. Source of these receptors: a woman younger than 45 in good health.

This clone was counted only a few times. Other nucleotide sequences from this sample produce the same CDR3. This sequence joins TRBV5-1 and TRBJ2-3, with D maybe TRBD1 (6 bases). Germline CDR1 is SGHRS and CDR2 is YFSETQ. V was pared by 4 bases and J by 3 bases, with 15 bases between. The CDR3 loop spans 15 amino acids. CDR3 in amino acids: CASSPRGFGTDTQYF. The CDR3 DNA is TGCGCCAGCAGCCCCAGGGGTTTTGGGACAGATACGCAGTATTTT.

V is TRBV28 and J is TRBJ2-3; D possibly corresponds to TRBD1 (6 bases). The germline V and J ends were trimmed by 2 bases and 1 base, with 10 bases remaining between them. The CDR3 consists of 15 residues. Germline CDR1 is MDHEN and CDR2 is SYDVKM. CDR3: CASSLRPGGTDTQYF. CDR3 nucleotide sequence: TGTGCCAGCAGTTTACGGCCAGGGGGCACAGATACGCAGTATTTT.

This clone was seen only a few times. The chain links TRBV4-1 to TRBJ1-4; the match to TRBD1 covers 7 bases. The germline V gene encodes CDR1 MGHRA and CDR2 YSYEKL. CDR3 length: 17 amino acids. Trimming took 5 bases from V and 4 from J; bases not matched to a gene: 13. CDR3 residues: CASSTPQRQGINEKLFF. The CDR3, as DNA: TGCGCCAGCAGCACCCCCCAACGACAGGGTATTAATGAAAAACTGTTTTTT.

The gene calls are TRBV21-1 and TRBJ2-7; the D call of TRBD1 is as the table states it, not checked on the DNA. TRBV21-1 is termed a pseudogene. The CDR3 sequence is 16 residues long. CDR3 region: CASSPPPTSNSYEQYF. In DNA form, the CDR3 reads TGTGCCAGCAGCCCCCCCCCAACAAGTAACTCCTACGAGCAGTACTTC.

The rearrangement links TRBV7-6 to TRBJ2-7; no clear D gene. The V gene's germline CDR1 is SGHVS and CDR2 FNYEAQ. V lost 5 bases and J 3 bases, leaving 11 bases between the germline ends. The CDR3 has 13 residues. The CDR3 region has the DNA TGTGCCAGCAGCCGAGCAGCCTTCTACGAGCAGTACTTC. This gives the protein CASSRAAFYEQYF.

The gene calls are TRBV21-1 and TRBJ2-7; the D call in the table, TRBD1, was not verified against the DNA. TRBV21-1 is an annotated pseudogene. The CDR3 totals 16 residues. The CDR3 nucleotides are TGTGCCAGCAGCAACTTAGGGACAGTGACTATCTACGAGCAGTACTTC. It yields the protein CASSNLGTVTIYEQYF.

This clone occurred a few times. Other DNA sequences in the sample encode the same CDR3. J is TRBJ1-2 and V is TRBV28, with TRBD1 identical over 11 bases. The ends lost 8 bases at V and 2 bases at J; junction bases unmatched: 4. Germline V gene lookup returns CDR1 MDHEN and CDR2 SYDVKM. CDR3 length: 14 residues. This chain's CDR3 is CASLDRGPNYGYTF. CDR3 nucleotides: TGTGCCAGCCTGGACAGGGGGCCCAACTATGGCTACACCTTC.

V gene TRBV30 combines with J gene TRBJ2-5; D is undetermined. The better agreement between TRBJ2-7 and the DNA end casts doubt on the J call. Germline V CDR1 and CDR2: GTSNPN, SVGIG (reference sequence). The CDR3 loop spans 11 amino acids. In DNA form, the CDR3 reads TGTGCCTGGAGTAGCCTCTACGAGCAGTACTTC. As protein: CAWSSLYEQYF.

The chain couples TRBV19 to TRBJ2-2, with D perhaps TRBD1 or TRBD2 (6 bases each). Trimming removed 2 bases from V and 6 bases from J, with 7 bases in between. The CDR3 is 13 residues long. Germline V gives CDR1 LNHDA, CDR2 SQIVND (reference sequence). For the CDR3, the DNA is TGTGCCAGTAGTATACGGGGGCCCGGGGAGCTGTTTTTT. Its protein product is CASSIRGPGELFF.

The V call is TRBV5-1, the J call TRBJ2-7; possibly TRBD1 or TRBD2 for D (6 bases each). The CDR3 loop spans 15 amino acids. Germline V gene lookup returns CDR1 SGHRS and CDR2 YFSETQ. V dropped 4 bases and J dropped 0 bases, with 14 bases sitting between them. The CDR3 spells CASSLRGADSYEQYF. The CDR3 DNA follows: TGCGCCAGCAGCCTTAGGGGGGCCGACTCCTACGAGCAGTACTTC. Variable domain in full (rest from reference TRBV5-1 and TRBJ2-7): KAGVTQTPRYLIKTRGQQVTLSCSPISGHRSVSWYQQTPGQGLQFLFEYFSETQRNKGNFPGRFSGRQFSNSRSEMNVSTLELGDSALYLCASSLRGADSYEQYFGPGTRLTVT.

This chain connects TRBV18 to TRBJ1-5; 7 bases are a match to TRBD1. The germline V gene encodes CDR1 KGHSH and CDR2 LQKENI. This CDR3 region has 16 residues. J gave up 0 bases and V 3 bases, and 5 bases lay outside the gene matches. In DNA form, the CDR3 reads TGTGCCAGCTCACCCGACAGGGTTCGTAGCAATCAGCCCCAGCATTTT. Translated, it gives CASSPDRVRSNQPQHF. Drawing the rest from reference TRBV18 and TRBJ1-5, the complete variable domain is NAGVMQNPRHLVRRRGQEARLRCSPMKGHSHVYWYRQLPEEGLKFMVYLQKENIIDESGMPKERFSAEFPKEGPSILRIQQVVRGDSAAYFCASSPDRVRSNQPQHFGDGTRLSIL.

This clone was seen a few times. This CDR3 is also generated by other DNA sequences in the sample. The chain has TRBV7-3 and TRBJ1-1; D is perhaps TRBD1 (6 bases). The CDR3 contains 13 residues. CDR1 is SGHTA and CDR2 is FQGTGA in the germline V gene. With 5 bases removed from V and 3 bases from J, the gap between germline ends came to 10 bases. CDR3 in DNA: TGTGCCAGCAGCGCACAGGGTGACACTGAAGCTTTCTTT. Protein product: CASSAQGDTEAFF.

This clone was seen a single time. Other nucleotide sequences in the sample specify the same CDR3. The chain employs TRBV7-9 and TRBJ2-7; 11 nucleotides align to TRBD1. The ends lost 5 bases at V and 5 bases at J; junction bases unmatched: 5. Germline CDR1 and CDR2: SEHNR and FQNEAQ (reference sequence). This CDR3 contains 14 residues. The chain's CDR3 is CASSPGQGADEQYF. The CDR3 region has the DNA TGTGCCAGCAGCCCAGGACAGGGGGCCGACGAGCAGTACTTC.

The V and J genes are TRBV28 and TRBJ2-5, with 7 bases aligning to TRBD2. The V gene's germline CDR1 is MDHEN and CDR2 SYDVKM. CDR3 length equals 16 residues. J was trimmed by 1 base and V by 2 bases; bases with no gene match: 7. As DNA, the CDR3 is TGTGCCAGCAGTTTAGGAGTGGGAGGGACCCAAGAGACCCAGTACTTC. Protein product: CASSLGVGGTQETQYF.

The V call is TRBV29-1, the J call TRBJ1-2; D not certain. The V and J ends lost 5 bases and 4 bases respectively, with 8 bases between them. The CDR3 has 11 amino acids. Per germline, CDR1 SQVTM and CDR2 ANQGSEA. CDR3 coding DNA: TGCAGCGTTAGTGACGGCTATGGCTACACCTTC. This gives the protein CSVSDGYGYTF.

This clone was recorded a few times. The chain carries TRBV7-9 and TRBJ2-2, with 8 bases matching TRBD1. Losses at the gene ends were 1 base for V and 0 bases for J; bases not matched to a gene: 7. Germline CDR1 is SEHNR and CDR2 is FQNEAQ (reference sequence). The length of the CDR3 is 18 residues. The CDR3 DNA follows: TGTGCCAGCAGCTTAGGTTCAGGGGGCTTCGCGAACACCGGGGAGCTGTTTTTT. Translation: CASSLGSGGFANTGELFF.

The chain employs TRBV14 and TRBJ2-7; D gene uncertain. Trimming removed 1 base from V and 0 bases from J, with 10 bases in between. The CDR3 extends over 15 amino acids. Germline V gene sequence: CDR1 SGHDN, CDR2 FVKESK. CDR3 in DNA: TGTGCCAGCAGCCAAGTGGTCGGTAGCTCCTACGAGCAGTACTTC. This gives the protein CASSQVVGSSYEQYF.

The chain joins TRBV5-4 to TRBJ1-2, with 8 positions matching TRBD1. The CDR3 sequence is 15 residues long. Germline loops: CDR1 SGHNT, CDR2 YYREEE (reference sequence). Trimming removed 0 bases from V and 8 bases from J; junction bases left unmatched: 9. CDR3 nucleotide sequence: TGTGCCAGCAGCTTGGGGGACAGGCCCCGCATAGGCTACACCTTC. Amino acid sequence: CASSLGDRPRIGYTF.

This clone was seen a few times. V is TRBV30 and J is TRBJ2-5; D unresolved. The CDR3 consists of 14 residues. Germline CDR1 and CDR2: GTSNPN and SVGIG (reference sequence). V was cut by 0 bases and J by 2 bases, with 10 bases left in between. The chain's CDR3 is CAWSVHPLQETQYF. Written as DNA, the CDR3 is TGTGCCTGGAGTGTACATCCCCTACAAGAGACCCAGTACTTC.

The chain uses TRBV2 and TRBJ2-2; D may be TRBD1 (6 bases). CDR1 and CDR2 from the germline V gene are SNHLY and FYNNEI. V lost 9 bases and J lost 0, with 11 bases in between. The CDR3 is 14 residues long. CDR3 residues: CARQDSANTGELFF. The DNA of the CDR3 is TGTGCCAGACAGGACAGCGCGAACACCGGGGAGCTGTTTTTT. Drawing the rest from reference TRBV2 and TRBJ2-2, the complete variable domain is EPEVTQTPSHQVTQMGQEVILRCVPISNHLYFYWYRQILGQKVEFLVSFYNNEISEKSEIFDDQFSVERPDGSNFTLKIRSTKLEDSAMYFCARQDSANTGELFFGEGSRLTVL.

The V gene is TRBV2, the J gene TRBJ1-2; 7 bases align to TRBD1. The trim removed 5 bases at V and 8 bases at J, leaving 5 bases unmatched. This CDR3 is 12 amino acids long. Germline assignment: CDR1 SNHLY and CDR2 FYNNEI. The CDR3 spells CASSLAGGGYTF. The CDR3 coding sequence is TGTGCCAGCAGTCTGGCAGGGGGAGGCTACACCTTC.

The chain has TRBV7-3 and TRBJ2-3; D possibly matches TRBD1 or TRBD2 (6 bases each). This CDR3 region has 17 residues. Trimming removed 5 bases at V and 6 bases at J, with 24 bases between. CDR1 SGHTA and CDR2 FQGTGA come from the germline V gene. In DNA, the CDR3 is TGTGCCAGCAGCCCCGGGGGCCAGGGTAGCATTCGGGATACGCAGTATTTT. Amino acids: CASSPGGQGSIRDTQYF.

This clone is a singleton in its sample. The gene calls are TRBV19 and TRBJ2-1; 8 positions agree with TRBD2. CDR1 LNHDA and CDR2 SQIVND come from the germline V gene (reference sequence). The CDR3 has 14 residues. Trimming removed 3 bases from V and 3 bases from J; junction bases left unmatched: 1. The CDR3 loop reads CASSMGLDYNEQFF. CDR3 nucleotide sequence: TGTGCCAGTAGTATGGGACTAGACTACAATGAGCAGTTCTTC. The whole variable domain, remainder taken from reference TRBV19 and TRBJ2-1, is DGGITQSPKYLFRKEGQNVTLSCEQNLNHDAMYWYRQDPGQGLRLIYYSQIVNDFQKGDIAEGYSVSREKKESFPLTVTSAQKNPTAFYLCASSMGLDYNEQFFGPGTRLTVL.

This clone was counted a single time. The chain carries TRBV29-1 and TRBJ2-5, with TRBD2 matching over 7 bases. The CDR3 spans 12 residues. CDR1 and CDR2 (germline): SQVTM, ANQGSEA. V lost 7 bases and J lost 5; bases outside the gene matches: 7. The CDR3 loop reads CSERDGRETQYF. In DNA, the CDR3 is TGCAGCGAGCGGGACGGGAGGGAGACCCAGTACTTC.

A remark on this clone: This CDR3 is also generated by other DNA sequences in the sample. Here the CDR3 reads CASSPTGGDEQYF. The CDR3 region has the DNA TGTGCCAGCAGCCCGACAGGGGGGGACGAGCAGTACTTC. The chain employs TRBV7-9 and TRBJ2-7; TRBD1 agrees at 9 bases. The germline CDR1 and CDR2 sequences are SEHNR and FQNEAQ (reference sequence). CDR3 size: 13 residues. Trimming took 5 bases from V and 5 from J; bases not matched to a gene: 4.